These 31 T cell receptor beta chains were sequenced from one sample in a study of blood T cell repertoires in COVID-19 (dated by TCRdb to about 2020). Libraries were prepared through the immunoSEQ multiplex PCR assay. TCRdb obtained this table from immuneACCESS and retained in-frame rearrangements with V and J assigned. These tables miss some clones; where compared with another copy, unresolved V genes account for less than half of the shortfall, and the remainder is unexplained. This sample gives tens of thousands of clones in total; 91% of them show up just once. The ten largest clones take up less than 15% of the sample. Sample: peripheral blood. These TCRs come from a human donor with active COVID-19. The donor label of this sample is uncertain.

The chain recombines TRBV4-1 with TRBJ2-5; tentatively, D is TRBD2 (6 bases). With 1 base removed from V and 2 bases from J, the gap between germline ends came to 11 bases. The V gene's germline CDR1 is MGHRA and CDR2 YSYEKL. The CDR3 totals 15 residues. This CDR3 is CASSQVEGTQETQYF. The CDR3 nucleotides are TGCGCCAGCAGCCAAGTGGAGGGGACTCAAGAGACCCAGTACTTC.

Points on this clone: Other DNA variants within this sample encode the same CDR3. V gene TRBV28 combines with J gene TRBJ2-7; possibly TRBD2 for D (6 bases). The CDR3 is made up of 15 amino acids. Germline V gives CDR1 MDHEN, CDR2 SYDVKM. With 5 bases removed from V and 2 bases from J, the gap between germline ends came to 16 bases. Written as DNA, the CDR3 is TGTGCCAGCAGTCCGCCCGGGACTGGAACCTACGAGCAGTACTTC. Protein sequence: CASSPPGTGTYEQYF.

J is TRBJ2-1 and V is TRBV3-1 (or the pseudogene TRBV3-2), with D possibly matching TRBD1 (6 bases). Germline CDR1 and CDR2: LGHDT and YNNKEL (reference sequence). Trimming took 6 bases from V and 5 from J, leaving 17 bases between them. This CDR3 is 15 amino acids long. The CDR3 DNA follows: TGTGCCAGCAGTCATAGTGGGACATCTAACAATGAGCAGTTCTTC. The encoded protein is CASSHSGTSNNEQFF.

The chain couples TRBV28 to TRBJ1-2; 7 bases line up with TRBD1. The CDR3 has 14 residues. V trimming: 5 bases; J trimming: 8 bases; junction bases outside the gene matches: 11. CDR1 MDHEN and CDR2 SYDVKM come from the germline V gene. The CDR3 loop is CASSPMDRFGGYTF. DNA of the CDR3: TGTGCCAGCAGTCCTATGGACAGGTTCGGAGGCTACACCTTC.

V usage is TRBV4-2 and J usage is TRBJ2-1, with TRBD1 as a possible D gene (7 bases). Trimming took off 4 bases at V and 9 bases at J, with 25 bases between the two ends. The CDR3 is 17 amino acids. Germline V gene lookup returns CDR1 LGHNA and CDR2 YNFKEQ. The CDR3 DNA reads as TGTGCCAGCAGCCGAAACTTAGGGGGCTCCTGGGGAGGTGAGCAGTTCTTC. Amino acid sequence: CASSRNLGGSWGGEQFF.

The chain uses TRBV7-9 and TRBJ2-7; D possibly corresponds to TRBD2 (5 bases). The CDR3 consists of 15 residues. Between the trimmed V and J ends, which lost 1 base and 0 bases, there was a span of 10 bases. Per germline, CDR1 SEHNR and CDR2 FQNEAQ (reference sequence). The CDR3 DNA reads TGTGCCAGCAGCTTAGGAGGGAGCCCCTCCTACGAGCAGTACTTC. It translates to CASSLGGSPSYEQYF.

The V call is TRBV19, the J call TRBJ2-1; 7 nucleotides match TRBD1. The CDR3 consists of 12 residues. V was clipped by 7 bases and J by 13 bases; unmatched bases: 10. CDR1 is LNHDA, CDR2 SQIVND, per germline (reference sequence). The CDR3 region is CASTPGQPLQFF. The CDR3 DNA is TGTGCCAGTACCCCGGGACAGCCTCTTCAGTTCTTC.

This clone was observed once. CDR3 in DNA: TGTGCCATCAGCCCTAGCGGCACCGGGGAGCTGTTTTTT. Its translation is CAISPSGTGELFF. V gene TRBV10-3 combines with J gene TRBJ2-2, with 7 nucleotides matching TRBD2. Unmatched junction bases numbered 2, after V lost 6 bases and J lost 4 bases. The CDR3 runs to 13 residues. Germline CDR1 reads ENHRY; CDR2 reads SYGVKD.

The chain carries TRBV30 and TRBJ2-5, with 10 bases fitting TRBD2. The germline V gene encodes CDR1 GTSNPN and CDR2 SVGIG (reference sequence). V lost 4 bases to trimming and J lost 8 bases; unmatched junction nucleotides: 4. The CDR3 is 12 residues long. In nucleotides, the CDR3 is TGTGCCTGGACTAGCGGGAGTCGAACCCAGTACTTC. This codes for CAWTSGSRTQYF.

This chain joins TRBV28 and TRBJ2-2; the match to TRBD2 covers 7 bases. V lost 5 bases and J lost 4; bases outside the gene matches: 4. Germline assignment: CDR1 MDHEN and CDR2 SYDVKM. The CDR3 is 14 residues long. In DNA, the CDR3 is TGTGCCAGCAGTACCGGGACTACCACCGGGGAGCTGTTTTTT. Amino acids: CASSTGTTTGELFF.

The rearrangement uses TRBV28 and TRBJ2-1; weak D call: TRBD1 (8 bases). V lost 7 bases, J lost 9 bases, and 25 bases lay in between. Germline V gene lookup returns CDR1 MDHEN and CDR2 SYDVKM. The CDR3 has 16 amino acids. In DNA form, the CDR3 reads TGTGCCAGCACCGCAGGGGGCGGGAGTTGGGATTCTGAGCAGTTCTTC. Translation: CASTAGGGSWDSEQFF.

The J gene is TRBJ1-4, the V gene TRBV19, with TRBD1 as a possible D gene (5 bases). The germline CDR1 and CDR2 sequences are LNHDA and SQIVND (reference sequence). The CDR3 covers 15 residues. V dropped 9 bases and J dropped 10 bases, with 24 bases sitting between them. In DNA, the CDR3 is TGTGCCAGCGCCGACCAGGCAGGGCGGTATGGAAAACTGTTTTTT. This translates into CASADQAGRYGKLFF.

This chain links TRBV10-2 with TRBJ2-1; D is undetermined. Germline values: CDR1 WSHSY, CDR2 SAAADI. V was trimmed by 3 bases and J by 3 bases, leaving 3 bases between them. The CDR3 covers 12 residues. DNA for the CDR3: TGCGCCAGCAGTGACGGCTACAATGAGCAGTTCTTC. This encodes CASSDGYNEQFF.

The chain carries TRBV6-2 or TRBV6-3 and TRBJ2-5, with D perhaps TRBD1 (6 bases). Trimming left V 2 bases short and J 2 bases short, with 6 bases between. The CDR3 has 13 amino acids. CDR1 is MNHEY and CDR2 is SVGEGT in the germline V gene. The CDR3 here is CASSYQGQETQYF. CDR3 coding DNA: TGTGCCAGCAGTTACCAGGGGCAAGAGACCCAGTACTTC.

A single count supports this clone. J is TRBJ1-1 and V is TRBV28, with 8 bases identical to TRBD1. CDR3 size: 13 residues. The germline CDR1 and CDR2 sequences are MDHEN and SYDVKM. With V trimmed by 4 bases and J by 3 bases, 1 base remained unmatched. In nucleotides, the CDR3 is TGTGCCAGCAGTTCGACAGGGGACACTGAAGCTTTCTTT. This gives the protein CASSSTGDTEAFF.

The CDR3 protein is CASSSHTGGMNYGYTF. CDR3 nucleotides: TGTGCCAGCAGCTCTCACACAGGGGGCATGAACTATGGCTACACCTTC. J is TRBJ1-2 and V is TRBV7-2, with 9 bases matching TRBD1. Looked up from germline, CDR1 is SGHTA and CDR2 is FQGNSA. The CDR3 sequence is 16 residues long. The V and J ends lost 4 bases and 2 bases, in that order; junction bases with no gene match: 8.

V usage is TRBV25-1 and J usage is TRBJ2-1; unclear D gene. The CDR3 is made up of 13 amino acids. The germline CDR1 and CDR2 sequences are MGHDK and SYGVNS. Trimming took off 5 bases at V and 6 bases at J, with 11 bases between the two ends. This chain's CDR3 is CASSRNGLNEQFF. The CDR3 nucleotides are TGTGCCAGCAGTAGGAATGGGCTCAATGAGCAGTTCTTC.

The chain employs TRBV28 and TRBJ1-2, with D uncertain. This CDR3 comprises 13 residues. CDR1 and CDR2 (germline): MDHEN, SYDVKM. The V gene lost 6 bases and the J gene lost 7 bases, with 15 bases spanning the gap. The CDR3 region is CASRPRASGGYTF. The CDR3 DNA reads as TGTGCCAGCAGACCGCGGGCCTCCGGTGGCTACACCTTC.

The chain's CDR3 is CASSKGWGRLAGGTGELFF. Here the CDR3 DNA reads TGTGCCAGCAGCAAAGGTTGGGGGCGACTAGCGGGAGGCACCGGGGAGCTGTTTTTT. The rearrangement joins TRBV21-1 to TRBJ2-2; TRBD2, as called in the table, went unchecked against the DNA. TRBV21-1 is designated a pseudogene. The CDR3 runs 19 residues.

The chain employs TRBV5-1 and TRBJ2-7, with 7 bases identical to TRBD2. This CDR3 region has 14 residues. CDR1 SGHRS and CDR2 YFSETQ come from the germline V gene. The V and J ends lost 0 bases and 1 base, in that order; junction bases with no gene match: 1. CDR3 loop: CASSLERDSYEQYF. CDR3 nucleotide sequence: TGCGCCAGCAGCTTGGAGCGGGATTCCTACGAGCAGTACTTC.

The gene calls are TRBV10-3 and TRBJ2-7, with 8 bases fitting TRBD1. This CDR3 contains 17 residues. Per germline, CDR1 ENHRY and CDR2 SYGVKD. The ends lost 2 bases at V and 4 bases at J; junction bases unmatched: 13. CDR3 sequence (DNA): TGTGCCATCAGTGAGGCGCCCACCGGCAGGGGGCAATACGAGCAGTACTTC. It encodes CAISEAPTGRGQYEQYF.

The chain carries TRBV19 and TRBJ2-1; 10 bases match TRBD2. The CDR3 is 15 amino acids. Germline V gene sequence: CDR1 LNHDA, CDR2 SQIVND (reference sequence). Trimming took 3 bases from V and 6 from J; bases not matched to a gene: 5. The CDR3 DNA sequence: TGTGCCAGTAGTATGCTACTAGCGGGACCCAATGAGCAGTTCTTC. Protein sequence: CASSMLLAGPNEQFF.

This chain connects TRBV10-1 to TRBJ1-3; TRBD1 might be the D (5 bases). Germline loops: CDR1 WNHNN, CDR2 SYGVQD (reference sequence). This CDR3 contains 17 residues. V dropped 10 bases and J dropped 4 bases, with 26 bases sitting between them. The CDR3 bases are TGCGCCATTCGAACCCACAACAGGCACTTGGCAGGAAACACCATATATTTT. Translated, it gives CAIRTHNRHLAGNTIYF.

In nucleotides, the CDR3 is TGTGCCAGCAGCTTGACTAGCAGCAATGAGCAGTTCTTC. Protein: CASSLTSSNEQFF. This chain links TRBV7-2 with TRBJ2-1, with 7 bases fitting TRBD2. Trimming at V came to 3 bases and at J to 6 bases, leaving 2 bases not matched to a gene. Germline V gives CDR1 SGHTA, CDR2 FQGNSA. The CDR3 has 13 residues.

The V call is TRBV5-1, the J call TRBJ2-1, with TRBD2 identical over 8 bases. This CDR3 has 14 residues. The J segment lost 3 bases and the V segment lost 5 bases, leaving 4 bases of the junction unmatched. Looked up from germline, CDR1 is SGHRS and CDR2 is YFSETQ. The DNA for the CDR3 is TGCGCCAGCAGGGAGCGGGAGAACTACAATGAGCAGTTCTTC. Its translation is CASRERENYNEQFF.

The chain has TRBV7-2 and TRBJ1-1; 7 bases fit TRBD1. V shed 6 bases, J shed 1 base, and the junction held 5 bases outside the gene matches. CDR3 size: 14 residues. Germline CDR1 and CDR2: SGHTA and FQGNSA. The CDR3 DNA reads as TGTGCCAGCAGACAAGCAGGGGGGAACACTGAAGCTTTCTTT. It translates to CASRQAGGNTEAFF.

The chain employs TRBV7-8 and TRBJ2-2, with D perhaps matching TRBD2 (6 bases). Germline values: CDR1 SGHVS, CDR2 FQNEAQ. The V and J ends lost 7 bases and 7 bases respectively, with 19 bases between them. CDR3 length: 15 amino acids. The CDR3, as DNA: TGTGCCAGCACCGCGGCGGGAACGACGTTCGGGGAGCTGTTTTTT. This gives the protein CASTAAGTTFGELFF.

This clone was found once. The V gene is TRBV20-1, the J gene TRBJ2-2, with TRBD2 matching over 7 bases. CDR1 and CDR2 (germline): DFQATT, SNEGSKA (reference sequence). The CDR3 extends over 15 amino acids. V lost 3 bases to trimming and J lost 7 bases; unmatched junction nucleotides: 11. The CDR3 region has the DNA TGCAGTGCTAGTAGGGGCGGGAGCGGGGTCGGGGAGCTGTTTTTT. Translation gives CSASRGGSGVGELFF.

The CDR3 sequence is CASSPLGGTQPQHF. CDR3 nucleotides: TGTGCCAGCAGCCCACTGGGGGGGACGCAGCCCCAGCATTTT. This chain connects TRBV7-2 to TRBJ1-5, with a tentative D call TRBD1 (5 bases). With 5 bases removed from V and 7 bases from J, the gap between germline ends came to 15 bases. Per the germline V gene, CDR1 is SGHTA and CDR2 is FQGNSA. This CDR3 contains 14 residues.

The chain joins TRBV14 to TRBJ2-1; the match to TRBD2 covers 9 bases. CDR1 is SGHDN, CDR2 FVKESK, per germline. Trimming at V came to 1 base and at J to 2 bases, leaving 6 bases not matched to a gene. The CDR3 covers 17 residues. Written as DNA, the CDR3 is TGTGCCAGCAGCCAAGGGGCTAGCGGGATCGCCTACAATGAGCAGTTCTTC. Translated: CASSQGASGIAYNEQFF.

The rearrangement uses TRBV7-2 and TRBJ2-3; tentatively, D is TRBD1 (6 bases). The CDR3 length is 16 residues. Germline CDR1 SGHTA, CDR2 FQGNSA. V lost 5 bases and J 8 bases, leaving 23 bases between the germline ends. The CDR3 coding sequence is TGTGCCAGCAGCCCCAGGGGAGTCCGCGCACGGTCTACGCAGTATTTT. This translates into CASSPRGVRARSTQYF.